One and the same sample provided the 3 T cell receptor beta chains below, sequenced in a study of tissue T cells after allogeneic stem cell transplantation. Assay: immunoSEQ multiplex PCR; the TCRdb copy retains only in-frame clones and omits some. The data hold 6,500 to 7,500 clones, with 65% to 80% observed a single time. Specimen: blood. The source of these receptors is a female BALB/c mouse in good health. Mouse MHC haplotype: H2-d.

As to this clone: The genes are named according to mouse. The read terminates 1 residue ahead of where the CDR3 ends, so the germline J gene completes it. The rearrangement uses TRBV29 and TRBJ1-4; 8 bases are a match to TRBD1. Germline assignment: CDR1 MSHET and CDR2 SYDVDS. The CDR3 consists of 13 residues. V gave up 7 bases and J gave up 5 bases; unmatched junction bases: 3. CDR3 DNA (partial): TGTGCTAGCACCGGGACAGGAAACGAAAGATTATTT. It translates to CASTGTGNERLF. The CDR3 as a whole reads CASTGTGNERLFF.

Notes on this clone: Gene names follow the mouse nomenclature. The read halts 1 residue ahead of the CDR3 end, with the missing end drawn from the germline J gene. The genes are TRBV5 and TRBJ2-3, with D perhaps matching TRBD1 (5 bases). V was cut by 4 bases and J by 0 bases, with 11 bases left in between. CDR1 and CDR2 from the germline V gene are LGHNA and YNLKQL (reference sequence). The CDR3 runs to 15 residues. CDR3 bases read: TGTGCCAGCAGCCCCCAGGGAGTAAGTGCAGAAACGCTGTAT. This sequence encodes CASSPQGVSAETLY. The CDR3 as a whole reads CASSPQGVSAETLYF.

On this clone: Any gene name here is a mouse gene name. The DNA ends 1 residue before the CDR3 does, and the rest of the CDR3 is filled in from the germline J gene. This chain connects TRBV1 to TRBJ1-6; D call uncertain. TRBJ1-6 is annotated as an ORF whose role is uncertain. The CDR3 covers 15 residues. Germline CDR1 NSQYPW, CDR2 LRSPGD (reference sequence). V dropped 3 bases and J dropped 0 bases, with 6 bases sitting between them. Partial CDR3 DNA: TGCACCTGCAGTGCCCTAGATTCCTATAATTCGCCCCTCTAC. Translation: CTCSALDSYNSPLY. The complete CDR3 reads CTCSALDSYNSPLYF.